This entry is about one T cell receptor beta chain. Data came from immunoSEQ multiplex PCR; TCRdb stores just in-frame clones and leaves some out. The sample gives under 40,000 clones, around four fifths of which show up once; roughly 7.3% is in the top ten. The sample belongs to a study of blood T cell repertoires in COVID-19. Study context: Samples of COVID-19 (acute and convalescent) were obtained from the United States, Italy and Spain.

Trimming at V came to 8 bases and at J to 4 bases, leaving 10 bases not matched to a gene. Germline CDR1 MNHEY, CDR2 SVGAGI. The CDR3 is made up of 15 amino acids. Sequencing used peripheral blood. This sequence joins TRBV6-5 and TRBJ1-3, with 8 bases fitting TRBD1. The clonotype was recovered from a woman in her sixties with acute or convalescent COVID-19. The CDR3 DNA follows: TGTGCCAGCCGAATACAGGGGGTCGGAGGAAACACCATATATTTT. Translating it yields CASRIQGVGGNTIYF.